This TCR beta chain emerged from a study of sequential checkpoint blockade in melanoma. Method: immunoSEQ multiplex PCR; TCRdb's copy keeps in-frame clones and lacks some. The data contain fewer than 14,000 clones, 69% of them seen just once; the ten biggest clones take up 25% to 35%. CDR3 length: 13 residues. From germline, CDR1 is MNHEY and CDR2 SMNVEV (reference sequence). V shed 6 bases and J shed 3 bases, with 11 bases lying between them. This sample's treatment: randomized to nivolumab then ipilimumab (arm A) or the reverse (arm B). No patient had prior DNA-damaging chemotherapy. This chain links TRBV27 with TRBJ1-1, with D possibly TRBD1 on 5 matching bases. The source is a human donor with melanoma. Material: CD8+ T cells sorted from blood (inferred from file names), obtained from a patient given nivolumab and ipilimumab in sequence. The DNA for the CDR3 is TGTGCCAGCAGCCGGACATTTCACACTGAAGCTTTCTTT. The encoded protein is CASSRTFHTEAFF.